This TCR beta chain stems from a study of T cell responses to AZD1222 COVID-19 vaccine. Timing groups of about 4 and about 12 weeks for second doses were pooled. Here immunoSEQ multiplex PCR was the method, and the copy in TCRdb shows in-frame clones only, minus some. The sample lists some 200,000 clones, about 89% occurring once. Study results and caveats: A mostly white British donor set with more females was recruited, and clonal diversity was possibly underestimated. Spike was spanned by vaccine-associated CD4 TCRs, which were dominant at 160-218 and 743-854.

The CDR3 is made up of 14 amino acids. CDR1 and CDR2 (germline): MNHEY, SVGAGI. Trimming pared 6 bases from V and 1 base from J, leaving 12 bases between. Note on this clone: Its specificity is unknown.

Sequences were derived from peripheral blood, sampled 28 days after the second AZD1222 dose. The chain has TRBV6-5 and TRBJ1-1; D is perhaps TRBD1 (6 bases). This sequence was found in an adult who received the AZD1222 COVID-19 vaccine. In DNA form, the CDR3 reads TGTGCCAGCAGACAGGGTACTTGGAACACTGAAGCTTTCTTT. This encodes CASRQGTWNTEAFF.